This paragraph covers one T cell receptor (beta chain) sequence. Its antigen is unknown. The data are from a study of identifying expanded T cells in peripheral blood. Study conclusions and caveats: Differentially abundant clones: approximately 1.3 between replicates, approximately 16 at approximately 14 days, more than 18 at four. Across healthy donors, higher total template counts meant significantly greater two-week count variance.

The method was immunoSEQ multiplex PCR; TCRdb's version includes in-frame clones alone and lacks a portion of them. The table records about 86,000 clones, 85% of them present only once. From germline, CDR1 is LNHDA and CDR2 SQIVND (reference sequence). The V and J ends lost 6 bases and 6 bases respectively, with 26 bases between them. This CDR3 spans 17 amino acids. This sequence joins TRBV19 and TRBJ1-2; D possibly corresponds to TRBD1 (5 bases). Material: blood. The receptor was derived from a person aged 18 to 75 in good health. The CDR3 DNA follows: TGTGCCAGTAGCCATCCACAAGGGGCAGGCCCTAGGGATGGCTACACCTTC. Translating gives CASSHPQGAGPRDGYTF.